This TCR beta chain came from a study of T cells in Graves' hyperthyroidism and ophthalmopathy. This clonotype was seen ten or more times. The CDR3 has 15 amino acids. The J segment lost 6 bases and the V segment lost 0 bases, leaving 7 bases of the junction unmatched. From germline, CDR1 is DFQATT and CDR2 SNEGSKA (reference sequence). Researchers took RNA transcripts and amplified the TCR beta CDR3 regions from them. The TCR CDR3 was amplified in a first-round RT-PCR using the HTBI primer set. TCRdb redid the calling of the multiplex PCR reads with MiXCR, one entry per CDR3 protein. The data show over 700,000 distinct CDR3 sequences, with around 20% seen just once and 16% held by the top ten. Lactation, pregnancy, other autoimmune disease or uncontrolled infection excluded patients.

The V gene is TRBV20-1, the J gene TRBJ2-1, with 8 bases matching TRBD2. Sequencing was carried out using blood. The receptor's source is a woman aged 45-59 years with Graves' hyperthyroidism that later progressed to Graves' ophthalmopathy. The CDR3 sequence is CSARDIGLAPNEQFF. The CDR3 DNA reads TGCAGTGCTAGAGATATAGGACTAGCCCCCAATGAGCAGTTCTTC.